Listed here is a single T cell receptor beta chain. Its target is unknown. CDR3 size: 15 residues. The germline gives CDR1 MNHEY, CDR2 SMNVEV (reference sequence). After removal of 3 bases from V and 9 bases from J, the junction contained 6 bases not matched to a gene. Generated by immunoSEQ multiplex PCR, the TCRdb table keeps only in-frame clones and is missing some. Among some 250,000 clones listed, almost 90% were seen once. This entry belongs to a study of cytomegalovirus exposure and HLA in healthy donors. Study observations and caveats: The study designated 164 TCR beta chains cytomegalovirus-associated.

The chain carries TRBV27 and TRBJ2-1; TRBD2 matches 12 bases. Specimen: PBMCs. The TCR comes from a woman between 18 and 30 years old in good health and CMV-seronegative. The CDR3 nucleotides read TGTGCCAGCAGTTTCGGACTAGCGGGGAAGGGTGAGCAGTTCTTC. Translating gives CASSFGLAGKGEQFF.